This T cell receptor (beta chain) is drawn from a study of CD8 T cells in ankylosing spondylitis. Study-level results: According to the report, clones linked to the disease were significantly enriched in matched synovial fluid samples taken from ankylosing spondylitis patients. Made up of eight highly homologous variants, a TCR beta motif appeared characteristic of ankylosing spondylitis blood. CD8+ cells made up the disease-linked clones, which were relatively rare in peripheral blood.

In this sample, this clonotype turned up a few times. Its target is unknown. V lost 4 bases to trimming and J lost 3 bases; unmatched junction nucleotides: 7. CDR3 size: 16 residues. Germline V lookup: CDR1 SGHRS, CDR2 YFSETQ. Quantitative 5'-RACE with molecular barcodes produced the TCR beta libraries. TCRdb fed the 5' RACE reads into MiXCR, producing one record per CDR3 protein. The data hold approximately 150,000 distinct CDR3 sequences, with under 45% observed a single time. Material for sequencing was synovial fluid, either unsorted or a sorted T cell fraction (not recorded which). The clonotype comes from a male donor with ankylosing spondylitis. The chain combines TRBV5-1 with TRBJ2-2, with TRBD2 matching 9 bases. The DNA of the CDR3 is TGCGCCAGCAGCCCTCTTAGCGGGGGTTACACCGGGGAGCTGTTTTTT. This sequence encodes CASSPLSGGYTGELFF. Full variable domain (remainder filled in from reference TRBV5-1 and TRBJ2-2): KAGVTQTPRYLIKTRGQQVTLSCSPISGHRSVSWYQQTPGQGLQFLFEYFSETQRNKGNFPGRFSGRQFSNSRSEMNVSTLELGDSALYLCASSPLSGGYTGELFFGEGSRLTVL.